The 29 T cell receptor beta chains reported below all come from one sample, sequenced in a study of T-cell reconstitution after alpha-beta-depleted transplantation in children. Unique molecular identifiers were incorporated into the prepared TCRbeta library. MiXCR, applied by TCRdb to the PCR reads, yields one record per CDR3 protein. The repertoire holds about 110,000 distinct CDR3 sequences, with approximately 10% as singletons. The sequencing used PBMCs, collected before TCRalphabeta/CD19-depleted stem cell transplant. These receptors came from a boy younger than 10 with acute lymphoblastic leukemia, due to receive a stem cell transplant.

The rearrangement joins TRBV5-1 to TRBJ1-4; D is unresolved. The CDR3 extends over 14 amino acids. Trimming took 0 bases from V and 9 from J, leaving 12 bases between them. The germline V gene encodes CDR1 SGHRS and CDR2 YFSETQ. The CDR3 DNA is TGCGCCAGCAGCTTGGATTGGGCCAGTAAAAAACTGTTTTTT. It specifies CASSLDWASKKLFF.

This clonotype has only a few counts. CDR3 amino acids: CASSKPQGSEAFF. The CDR3 bases are TGCGCCAGCAGCAAACCACAGGGGAGCGAGGCTTTCTTT. The gene calls are TRBV10-2 and TRBJ1-1, with TRBD1 identical over 7 bases. V trimming: 6 bases; J trimming: 11 bases; junction bases outside the gene matches: 12. This CDR3 contains 13 residues. Germline CDR1 WSHSY, CDR2 SAAADI.

The rearrangement joins TRBV7-6 to TRBJ2-2; 12 bases map to TRBD1. The CDR3 sequence is 16 residues long. CDR1 is SGHVS and CDR2 is FNYEAQ in the germline V gene. The J segment lost 7 bases and the V segment lost 5 bases, leaving 8 bases of the junction unmatched. CDR3 residues: CASSLTGQGAIGELFF. The CDR3 DNA reads as TGTGCCAGCAGCCTCACGGGACAGGGGGCTATCGGGGAGCTGTTTTTT.

This clonotype was observed at least ten times. CDR3 bases: TGTGCCAGCAGCATTGACAGGGAGGGGGGCCGGGAGCAGTTCTTC. Amino acids: CASSIDREGGREQFF. The chain combines TRBV7-9 with TRBJ2-1; D possibly uses TRBD1 or TRBD2 (7 bases each). V was trimmed by 5 bases and J by 10 bases, leaving 21 bases between them. The germline V gene encodes CDR1 SEHNR and CDR2 FQNEAQ (reference sequence). This CDR3 is 15 amino acids long.

This clonotype was seen only a few times. The CDR3 DNA sequence: TGCAGTGCTAGAGTTAGCGGGAGGGGGAGAGGCACAGATACGCAGTATTTT. Translating gives CSARVSGRGRGTDTQYF. V is TRBV20-1 and J is TRBJ2-3, with 11 positions matching TRBD2. With V trimmed by 1 base and J by 1 base, 7 bases remained unmatched. Germline loops: CDR1 DFQATT, CDR2 SNEGSKA (reference sequence). This CDR3 has 17 residues.

In this sample, this clonotype turned up many times. The chain links TRBV18 to TRBJ2-5; no clear D gene. CDR3 length equals 15 residues. Germline CDR1 KGHSH, CDR2 LQKENI. Trimming stripped 1 base from V and 0 bases from J, with 9 bases between. CDR3 region: CASSPLITNQETQYF. CDR3 sequence (DNA): TGTGCCAGCTCACCACTGATTACGAACCAAGAGACCCAGTACTTC. The whole variable domain, remainder taken from reference TRBV18 and TRBJ2-5, is NAGVMQNPRHLVRRRGQEARLRCSPMKGHSHVYWYRQLPEEGLKFMVYLQKENIIDESGMPKERFSAEFPKEGPSILRIQQVVRGDSAAYFCASSPLITNQETQYFGPGTRLLVL.

A few counts support this clonotype. The chain joins TRBV7-9 to TRBJ1-1; D is undetermined. The V end was cut by 2 bases, the J end by 2 bases, with 9 bases between. This CDR3 spans 14 amino acids. Germline lookup yields CDR1 SEHNR and CDR2 FQNEAQ (reference sequence). The CDR3 here is CASSLTGVNTEAFF. For the CDR3, the DNA is TGTGCCAGCAGCTTAACCGGGGTCAACACTGAAGCTTTCTTT.

This clonotype has at least ten counts. The chain uses TRBV5-1 and TRBJ2-3; D may be TRBD2 (6 bases). This CDR3 is 16 amino acids long. In germline, CDR1 is SGHRS, CDR2 YFSETQ. Trimming removed 1 base at V and 5 bases at J, with 17 bases between. Here the CDR3 reads CASSLPRTTSGDTQYF. CDR3 nucleotides: TGCGCCAGCAGCTTGCCCAGGACTACCAGCGGAGATACGCAGTATTTT.

This clonotype occurred a few times. CDR3 in amino acids: CASSRSGGNTIYF. In nucleotides, the CDR3 is TGTGCCAGCAGTCGGTCCGGGGGAAACACCATATATTTT. This chain uses TRBV5-5 with TRBJ1-3; D is undetermined. Germline V gene data show CDR1 as SGHKS and CDR2 as YYEKEE (reference sequence). V gave up 5 bases and J gave up 4 bases, with 10 bases separating them. CDR3 size: 13 residues.

The rearrangement links TRBV6-1 to TRBJ1-3; a possible D gene is TRBD1 (5 bases). V dropped 6 bases and J dropped 2 bases, with 14 bases sitting between them. CDR1 is MNHNS and CDR2 is SASEGT in the germline V gene. This CDR3 spans 15 amino acids. The CDR3: CASSALPGPGNTIYF. In DNA form, the CDR3 reads TGTGCCAGCAGCGCTTTGCCAGGGCCTGGAAACACCATATATTTT.

The chain carries TRBV20-1 and TRBJ1-4; D is undetermined. Trimming took 4 bases from V and 0 from J, leaving 6 bases between them. CDR3 length equals 13 residues. Germline V gene lookup returns CDR1 DFQATT and CDR2 SNEGSKA (reference sequence). In DNA form, the CDR3 reads TGCAGTGCTACCCCCTCAACTAATGAAAAACTGTTTTTT. Translated, it gives CSATPSTNEKLFF.

The chain links TRBV9 to TRBJ2-1; TRBD1 aligns across 9 bases. J was trimmed by 5 bases and V by 3 bases; bases with no gene match: 6. The CDR3 has 15 residues. CDR1 and CDR2 (germline): SGDLS, YYNGEE. The chain's CDR3 is CASSARTGENNEQFF. The CDR3 bases are TGTGCCAGCAGCGCTAGGACAGGGGAGAACAATGAGCAGTTCTTC.

V and J are TRBV7-9 and TRBJ2-1; 9 bases fit TRBD1. The CDR3 is 16 residues long. CDR1 SEHNR and CDR2 FQNEAQ come from the germline V gene (reference sequence). The ends lost 5 bases at V and 5 bases at J; junction bases unmatched: 10. The DNA of the CDR3 is TGTGCCAGCAGCCCCCCGAGAGGACAGGGGCACAATGAGCAGTTCTTC. Protein product: CASSPPRGQGHNEQFF.

This chain links TRBV20-1 with TRBJ2-3; 10 bases map to TRBD2. V trimming: 4 bases; J trimming: 2 bases; junction bases outside the gene matches: 6. The CDR3 totals 15 residues. The V gene's germline CDR1 is DFQATT and CDR2 SNEGSKA (reference sequence). The CDR3 region has the DNA TGCAGTGCTATAAGGACTAGCGGACCCACAGATACGCAGTATTTT. Translated, it gives CSAIRTSGPTDTQYF.

CDR3 DNA sequence: TGTGCCAGCAGTTTTTGGGAGGTAGCGACTAGCGGGGTCTTGGATACGCAGTATTTT. Amino acids: CASSFWEVATSGVLDTQYF. The V call is TRBV12-3 or TRBV12-4, the J call TRBJ2-3; 11 nucleotides line up with TRBD2. The CDR3 loop spans 19 amino acids. Losses at the gene ends were 3 bases for V and 6 bases for J; bases not matched to a gene: 17.

This clonotype has a handful of counts. The chain employs TRBV5-1 and TRBJ2-7, with a weak D call TRBD2 (6 bases). There are 13 residues in the CDR3. The germline V gene has CDR1 SGHRS and CDR2 YFSETQ. Trimming removed 3 bases from V and 3 bases from J, with 10 bases in between. The CDR3 region is CASSSRSGYEQYF. Written as DNA, the CDR3 is TGCGCCAGCAGCTCTCGTAGCGGCTACGAGCAGTACTTC.

In this sample, this clonotype turned up a few times. The V call is TRBV5-5, the J call TRBJ2-1, with 9 nucleotides matching TRBD1. Germline V lookup: CDR1 SGHKS, CDR2 YYEKEE (reference sequence). V lost 5 bases, J lost 8 bases, and 11 bases stayed unmatched. This CDR3 spans 15 amino acids. CDR3 residues: CASSLTGTGSYEQFF. The DNA for the CDR3 is TGTGCCAGCAGTTTGACCGGGACAGGGTCTTATGAGCAGTTCTTC.

This clonotype was observed a handful of times. The rearrangement uses TRBV18 and TRBJ2-3; D unclear. Germline V CDR1 and CDR2: KGHSH, LQKENI. The V end was cut by 2 bases, the J end by 2 bases, with 20 bases between. The CDR3 consists of 18 residues. The CDR3 spells CASSPAIGPEADTDTQYF. For the CDR3, the DNA is TGTGCCAGCTCACCAGCGATAGGACCCGAAGCCGACACAGATACGCAGTATTTT.

This clonotype was seen a few times. The V and J genes are TRBV5-6 and TRBJ1-2; maybe TRBD1 (6 bases). The V gene lost 3 bases and the J gene lost 8 bases, with 20 bases spanning the gap. The CDR3 runs 15 residues. CDR1 and CDR2 (germline): SGHDT, YYEEEE. CDR3 amino acids: CASSSRGLEVSGYTF. The CDR3 coding sequence is TGTGCCAGCAGCTCCAGGGGCCTGGAGGTTTCCGGCTACACCTTC.

Here the CDR3 DNA reads TGTGCCAGCAGCGAAAAGTGGACGGCGAACTATGGCTACACCTTC. As protein: CASSEKWTANYGYTF. This rearrangement joins TRBV5-6 to TRBJ1-2; D remains unclear. Germline V gene data show CDR1 as SGHDT and CDR2 as YYEEEE. This CDR3 is 15 amino acids long. Trimming took off 4 bases at V and 2 bases at J, with 15 bases between the two ends.

This clonotype was seen ten or more times. This chain connects TRBV7-6 to TRBJ2-5; 11 bases match TRBD2. This CDR3 has 18 residues. Germline CDR1 is SGHVS and CDR2 is FNYEAQ. The V segment lost 0 bases and the J segment 0 bases; nucleotides outside the gene matches: 6. The chain's CDR3 is CASSLAVAGGFHQETQYF. CDR3 coding DNA: TGTGCCAGCAGCTTAGCGGTAGCGGGAGGGTTCCACCAAGAGACCCAGTACTTC.

The rearrangement uses TRBV12-3 or TRBV12-4 and TRBJ2-7; D call uncertain. The CDR3 loop spans 14 amino acids. V was cut by 5 bases and J by 2 bases, with 13 bases left in between. The CDR3 is CASSMTAETYEQYF. The CDR3 DNA follows: TGTGCCAGCAGTATGACTGCTGAGACCTACGAGCAGTACTTC.

This clonotype was recorded a few times. The CDR3 is CAWSTGPDTQYF. The CDR3 region has the DNA TGTGCCTGGAGTACAGGGCCAGATACGCAGTATTTT. The rearrangement links TRBV30 to TRBJ2-3; D possibly corresponds to TRBD1 (6 bases). Trimming took 2 bases from V and 4 from J, leaving 7 bases between them. Germline CDR1 and CDR2: GTSNPN and SVGIG (reference sequence). The CDR3 spans 12 residues.

This clonotype has only a few counts. The chain couples TRBV20-1 to TRBJ2-1; D unresolved. Germline-derived CDR1 and CDR2 are DFQATT and SNEGSKA (reference sequence). V lost 1 base to trimming and J lost 3 bases, with 1 base between them. The CDR3 runs to 11 residues. In DNA form, the CDR3 reads TGCAGTGCTAGAGTCTACAATGAGCAGTTCTTC. It translates to CSARVYNEQFF.

This clonotype came up a few times. The gene calls are TRBV6-5 and TRBJ2-3; 11 nucleotides align to TRBD2. The CDR3 contains 17 residues. Germline CDR1 MNHEY, CDR2 SVGAGI. Unmatched junction bases numbered 9, after V lost 6 bases and J lost 1 base. The DNA for the CDR3 is TGTGCCAGCAGAGGACTAGCGGGCCTTCCCGGCACAGATACGCAGTATTTT. Protein: CASRGLAGLPGTDTQYF.

The table lists this clonotype with many counts. The chain has TRBV5-1 and TRBJ2-1; 13 bases map to TRBD2. The germline V gene encodes CDR1 SGHRS and CDR2 YFSETQ. CDR3 length: 17 residues. With 4 bases clipped from V and 1 base from J, the junction kept 5 bases outside the gene matches. This chain's CDR3 is CASSGALAGGSYNEQFF. The CDR3 coding sequence is TGCGCCAGCAGCGGGGCACTAGCGGGAGGGTCCTACAATGAGCAGTTCTTC.

Turning to this clonotype: Its ends do not fully match the called genes, so a read error is possible. The J gene is TRBJ2-7, the V gene TRBV20-1; the D is unclear. This CDR3 comprises 11 residues. The germline V gene has CDR1 DFQATT and CDR2 SNEGSKA (reference sequence). The DNA for the CDR3 is TGCGGTGCCACGAGCACCTACGAGCAGTACTTC. It is translated as CGATSTYEQYF.

This rearrangement joins TRBV5-1 to TRBJ2-7; maybe TRBD2 (5 bases). V was pared by 1 base and J by 2 bases, with 16 bases between. From germline, CDR1 is SGHRS and CDR2 YFSETQ. The CDR3 runs to 16 residues. The CDR3 sequence is CASSLRSGIGAYEQYF. In DNA form, the CDR3 reads TGCGCCAGCAGCTTGAGAAGCGGCATAGGTGCCTACGAGCAGTACTTC.

This clonotype has a count of ten or more. This rearrangement joins TRBV20-1 to TRBJ2-7; 8 positions match TRBD1. CDR1 is DFQATT, CDR2 SNEGSKA, per germline (reference sequence). Germline trimming cut 5 bases from V and 3 bases from J; bases unmatched to any gene: 12. The CDR3 length is 15 residues. CDR3 sequence reads: CSAVQIGQGFYEQYF. The CDR3 bases are TGCAGTGCTGTACAGATCGGACAGGGTTTCTACGAGCAGTACTTC.